One and the same sample provided the 23 T cell receptor beta chains below, sequenced in a study of PD-1 blockade in classical Hodgkin lymphoma. Each of the patients experienced relapse following autologous stem cell transplantation, and their brentuximab vedotin exposure differed. Clones were read by immunoSEQ multiplex PCR, and TCRdb kept only the in-frame ones, dropping some. The sample has 12,000 to 15,000 clones; around 88% are singletons. The sample consisted of peripheral blood mononuclear cells (PBMCs), taken before the second cycle of nivolumab. These receptor sequences come from a human donor with classical Hodgkin lymphoma.

The chain couples TRBV10-1 to TRBJ2-5, with 10 bases identical to TRBD2. V lost 6 bases to trimming and J lost 2 bases; unmatched junction nucleotides: 3. This CDR3 comprises 14 residues. The germline V gene encodes CDR1 WNHNN and CDR2 SYGVQD (reference sequence). The CDR3 DNA follows: TGCGCCAGCAGAACTAGCGGGGAGCAAGAGACCCAGTACTTC. It codes for CASRTSGEQETQYF.

The chain couples TRBV5-1 to TRBJ1-1; D not resolved. CDR1 and CDR2 from the germline V gene are SGHRS and YFSETQ. The CDR3 has 13 amino acids. The ends were cut back, 1 base at V and 7 bases at J, with 11 bases in the middle. The CDR3 DNA follows: TGCGCCAGCAGCTTGCGAGGAGAGCTTGAAGCTTTCTTT. Its translation: CASSLRGELEAFF. The whole variable domain, remainder taken from reference TRBV5-1 and TRBJ1-1, is KAGVTQTPRYLIKTRGQQVTLSCSPISGHRSVSWYQQTPGQGLQFLFEYFSETQRNKGNFPGRFSGRQFSNSRSEMNVSTLELGDSALYLCASSLRGELEAFFGQGTRLTVV.

The V gene is TRBV28, the J gene TRBJ2-1; D uncertain. This CDR3 region has 11 residues. Per germline, CDR1 MDHEN and CDR2 SYDVKM. Trimming stripped 3 bases from V and 5 bases from J, with 2 bases between. The CDR3 DNA is TGTGCCAGCAGTTTGGACAATGAGCAGTTCTTC. Amino acid sequence: CASSLDNEQFF.

The DNA for the CDR3 is TGTGCCAGCAGTGACTCAGGGACTGCGCTCTTTCGAGAGACCCAGTACTTC. It yields the protein CASSDSGTALFRETQYF. The rearrangement joins TRBV6-4 to TRBJ2-5; D is perhaps TRBD2 (6 bases). Germline assignment: CDR1 MRHNA and CDR2 SNTAGT. This CDR3 contains 17 residues. The V and J ends lost 0 bases and 4 bases respectively, with 18 bases between them.

J is TRBJ2-3 and V is TRBV19; D not resolved. Trimming cost V 5 bases and J 0 bases, with 9 bases left between them. The CDR3 is made up of 14 amino acids. CDR1 is LNHDA and CDR2 is SQIVND in the germline V gene (reference sequence). CDR3 amino acids: CASSSGRSTDTQYF. Here the CDR3 DNA reads TGTGCCAGTAGTTCCGGACGGAGCACAGATACGCAGTATTTT.

The chain links TRBV27 to TRBJ2-5; D may match TRBD1 or TRBD2 (5 bases each). V lost 2 bases and J 4 bases, leaving 11 bases between the germline ends. This CDR3 is 14 amino acids long. The germline V gene encodes CDR1 MNHEY and CDR2 SMNVEV (reference sequence). The CDR3 DNA sequence: TGTGCCAGCAGTTTAACGAGGGGATCAGAGACCCAGTACTTC. Protein sequence: CASSLTRGSETQYF.

The chain uses TRBV5-8 and TRBJ1-2; no clear D gene. In germline, CDR1 is SGHTS, CDR2 YDEGEE. CDR3 size: 12 residues. V shed 1 base and J shed 8 bases, with 9 bases lying between them. DNA of the CDR3: TGTGCCAGCAGCTTGACAGTCGTGGGCTACACCTTC. This sequence encodes CASSLTVVGYTF.

This clone was seen a few times. V gene TRBV7-9 combines with J gene TRBJ1-2; tentative D call: TRBD1 (5 bases). This CDR3 contains 12 residues. V was trimmed by 11 bases and J by 1 base, leaving 11 bases between them. CDR1 and CDR2 (germline): SEHNR, FQNEAQ (reference sequence). The chain's CDR3 is CAAGQGNYGYTF. The DNA of the CDR3 is TGTGCCGCAGGCCAGGGTAACTATGGCTACACCTTC.

The chain recombines TRBV5-4 with TRBJ2-3; D uncertain. Trimming shortened V by 2 bases and J by 0 bases, and 4 bases separated the two germline ends. This CDR3 has 13 residues. Germline-derived CDR1 and CDR2 are SGHNT and YYREEE (reference sequence). The CDR3 region has the DNA TGTGCCAGCAGCTTCCCTAGCACAGATACGCAGTATTTT. Its protein product is CASSFPSTDTQYF.

The CDR3 loop is CSVNGHSRGGYTF. CDR3 in DNA: TGCAGCGTAAACGGACACTCACGAGGTGGCTACACCTTC. V is TRBV29-1 and J is TRBJ1-2; weak D call: TRBD1 (5 bases). The CDR3 has 13 amino acids. Trimming removed 6 bases from V and 7 bases from J, with 18 bases in between. Germline CDR1 SQVTM, CDR2 ANQGSEA. The full variable domain, its missing parts supplied by reference TRBV29-1 and TRBJ1-2, is SAVISQKPSRDICQRGTSLTIQCQVDSQVTMMFWYRQQPGQSLTLIATANQGSEATYESGFVIDKFPISRPNLTFSTLTVSNMSPEDSSIYLCSVNGHSRGGYTFGSGTRLTVV.

Details on this clone: Relative to the germline gene, one junction end is altered; a read error may explain this. The CDR3 DNA reads TGTGCCAGCAGCCTAGGACAGGTGCCGGATACGCAGTATTTT. Encoded protein: CASSLGQVPDTQYF. This chain connects TRBV13 to TRBJ2-3; TRBD1 matches at 7 bases. The CDR3 has 14 residues. CDR1 PRHDT and CDR2 FYEKMQ come from the germline V gene (reference sequence). Full variable domain (missing parts from reference TRBV13 and TRBJ2-3): AAGVIQSPRHLIKEKRETATLKCYPIPRHDTVYWYQQGPGQDPQFLISFYEKMQSDKGSIPDRFSAQQFSDYHSELNMSSLELGDSALYFCASSLGQVPDTQYFGPGTRLTVL.

The chain employs TRBV9 and TRBJ1-2; tentatively, D is TRBD1 (5 bases). Trimming removed 0 bases from V and 5 bases from J, with 14 bases in between. In germline, CDR1 is SGDLS, CDR2 YYNGEE. The CDR3 has 15 residues. The CDR3 DNA follows: TGTGCCAGCAGCGTAGCGCCCAGGGTAGAGTATGGCTACACCTTC. This translates into CASSVAPRVEYGYTF.

A single count supports this clone. J is TRBJ1-4 and V is TRBV7-2; 7 bases are shared with TRBD1. The length of the CDR3 is 15 residues. Germline V gene data show CDR1 as SGHTA and CDR2 as FQGNSA. The ends lost 5 bases at V and 7 bases at J; junction bases unmatched: 10. The DNA for the CDR3 is TGTGCCAGCAGCCCCAACACAGGGGTTGGTGAAAAACTGTTTTTT. Translating it yields CASSPNTGVGEKLFF.

The chain links TRBV7-2 to TRBJ2-4; D unresolved. The CDR3 extends over 14 amino acids. The V end was cut by 5 bases, the J end by 7 bases, with 15 bases between. CDR1 and CDR2 (germline): SGHTA, FQGNSA. CDR3 DNA: TGTGCCAGCAGCCCGGATCTCCTGGGGAACATTCAGTACTTC. It is translated as CASSPDLLGNIQYF.

This sequence joins TRBV12-5 and TRBJ2-7, with a weak D call TRBD2 (5 bases). Germline CDR1 and CDR2: LGHNT and FRNRAP. This CDR3 has 14 amino acids. Trimming stripped 4 bases from V and 7 bases from J, with 17 bases between. The CDR3 coding sequence is TGTGCTAGTGGTTCCTCCTTCGAGAGGGATGAGCAGTACTTC. Protein: CASGSSFERDEQYF.

This clone is medium-sized in the sample. Other nucleotide sequences from this sample produce the same CDR3. The rearrangement joins TRBV25-1 to TRBJ2-5; unclear D gene. The V end was cut by 8 bases, the J end by 5 bases, with 6 bases between. Germline V gene data show CDR1 as MGHDK and CDR2 as SYGVNS. The CDR3 is 10 residues long. CDR3 sequence reads: CASGQETQYF. Here the CDR3 DNA reads TGTGCCAGCGGGCAGGAGACCCAGTACTTC. The full variable domain, its missing parts supplied by reference TRBV25-1 and TRBJ2-5, is EADIYQTPRYLVIGTGKKITLECSQTMGHDKMYWYQQDPGMELHLIHYSYGVNSTEKGDLSSESTVSRIRTEHFPLTLESARPSHTSQYLCASGQETQYFGPGTRLLVL.

The V gene is TRBV13, the J gene TRBJ1-2; D is possibly TRBD1 (5 bases). Germline values: CDR1 PRHDT, CDR2 FYEKMQ (reference sequence). V dropped 2 bases and J dropped 5 bases, with 9 bases sitting between them. The CDR3 is made up of 13 amino acids. As DNA, the CDR3 is TGTGCCAGCAGCTTACTGGGGGTGTATGGCTACACCTTC. Protein sequence: CASSLLGVYGYTF.

This clone was counted only a few times. The chain joins TRBV29-1 to TRBJ1-1; 10 bases fit TRBD1. Germline V gene data show CDR1 as SQVTM and CDR2 as ANQGSEA. The length of the CDR3 is 14 residues. The V gene end was trimmed by 3 bases and the J gene end by 4 bases; junction bases not matched to a gene: 5. Here the CDR3 DNA reads TGCAGCGTTGACGGGACAGGGGAAGGCACTGAAGCTTTCTTT. This gives the protein CSVDGTGEGTEAFF.

The chain carries TRBV7-9 and TRBJ1-4, with 7 bases lining up with TRBD1. The CDR3 has 14 residues. Trimming at V came to 7 bases and at J to 4 bases, leaving 6 bases not matched to a gene. Germline CDR1 reads SEHNR; CDR2 reads FQNEAQ (reference sequence). CDR3 protein: CASTVGTVNEKLFF. CDR3 nucleotides: TGTGCCAGCACCGTCGGGACAGTTAATGAAAAACTGTTTTTT.

This chain connects TRBV19 to TRBJ1-2; unclear D gene. V lost 3 bases and J lost 3, with 8 bases in between. This CDR3 has 13 amino acids. Germline assignment: CDR1 LNHDA and CDR2 SQIVND (reference sequence). The CDR3 nucleotides read TGTGCCAGTAGTATGGTCAGCTACTATGGCTACACCTTC. Its protein product is CASSMVSYYGYTF.

This clone was seen a few times. The V and J genes are TRBV28 and TRBJ2-7; a possible D gene is TRBD1 (5 bases). The V and J ends lost 5 bases and 3 bases respectively, with 11 bases between them. The CDR3 length is 13 residues. CDR1 is MDHEN, CDR2 SYDVKM, per germline. CDR3 in DNA: TGTGCCAGCAGTAGTGGACACCACTACGAGCAGTACTTC. It translates to CASSSGHHYEQYF. The full variable domain, its missing parts supplied by reference TRBV28 and TRBJ2-7, is DVKVTQSSRYLVKRTGEKVFLECVQDMDHENMFWYRQDPGLGLRLIYFSYDVKMKEKGDIPEGYSVSREKKERFSLILESASTNQTSMYLCASSSGHHYEQYFGPGTRLTVT.

This clone was counted a single time. The gene calls are TRBV18 and TRBJ2-7, with D hard to call. Trimming left V 6 bases short and J 5 bases short, with 11 bases between. The CDR3 sequence is 12 residues long. Looked up from germline, CDR1 is KGHSH and CDR2 is LQKENI. CDR3 nucleotide sequence: TGTGCCAGCTCGGTGATTGAGGACGAGCAGTACTTC. Translating gives CASSVIEDEQYF.

The J gene is TRBJ1-5, the V gene TRBV6-6; no clear D gene. The CDR3 extends over 13 amino acids. CDR1 is MNHNY, CDR2 SVGAGI, per germline (reference sequence). V was pared by 8 bases and J by 7 bases, with 15 bases between. This chain's CDR3 is CASGRRGDQPQHF. The CDR3 bases are TGTGCCAGCGGCAGACGAGGTGACCAGCCCCAGCATTTT.